This T cell receptor beta chain was documented in a study of blood T cell repertoires in COVID-19. Study-level background: Donors in the United States, Italy and Spain gave samples during acute or convalescent COVID-19.

Profiled with immunoSEQ multiplex PCR; TCRdb holds only in-frame clones, not every one. The sample holds about 140,000 clones; less than 85% are singletons and the top ten take approximately 1.8%. V was clipped by 5 bases and J by 2 bases, with 12 bases between them. The CDR3 spans 15 residues. Germline CDR1 SGHTA, CDR2 FQGNSA. This clone was detected only once. The chain has TRBV7-2 and TRBJ2-2; D possibly corresponds to TRBD1 (5 bases). The material sequenced was PBMCs or T cells enriched from blood (not recorded which). The sequence derives from a woman aged 18-29 years who had been exposed to COVID-19. The CDR3 coding sequence is TGTGCCAGCAGCCAGGGCCCGGTTAACACCGGGGAGCTGTTTTTT. Protein product: CASSQGPVNTGELFF.